This T cell receptor beta chain derives from a study of blood T cell repertoires in COVID-19. Sequenced by immunoSEQ multiplex PCR; TCRdb stores in-frame clones only, minus some. Seen here are around 380,000 clones, around 87% observed once, and the top ten hold 1.3%. Cohorts were assigned according to the clinical history that participants reported. This clone has only a few counts. The clonotype originates from a man aged 30-40 years who had recovered from COVID-19. What was sequenced was PBMCs or T cells enriched from blood (not recorded which).

The CDR3 spells CASSPITRTGREKLFF. The CDR3 region has the DNA TGCGCCAGCAGCCCCATAACAAGGACAGGGCGGGAAAAACTGTTTTTT. The chain links TRBV4-1 to TRBJ1-4, with 8 bases lining up with TRBD1. The CDR3 is 16 amino acids. The ends lost 4 bases at V and 8 bases at J; junction bases unmatched: 12. Germline CDR1 is MGHRA and CDR2 is YSYEKL.